These 9 T cell receptor beta chains came from one sample sequenced in a study of blood T cells in healthy people across ages. A second PCR of 7 to 11 cycles used a sample-barcoded 5' primer and a J-beta primer mix. MiXCR, run by TCRdb on the 5' RACE reads, gives a single entry per CDR3 protein. The table records about 1.7 million distinct CDR3 sequences, 28% of them present only once. The source material was blood. The origin of the receptors is a woman in her 30s in good health.

This chain connects TRBV3-1 to TRBJ2-3; a possible D gene is TRBD2 (6 bases). V lost 4 bases and J 0 bases, leaving 14 bases between the germline ends. Germline V gene data show CDR1 as LGHDT and CDR2 as YNNKEL (reference sequence). This CDR3 has 16 amino acids. The CDR3 DNA reads TGTGCCAGCAGCCCACCCCCTAGCGCGAGCACAGATACGCAGTATTTT. The encoded protein is CASSPPPSASTDTQYF.

This clonotype has more than one count but fewer than ten. The J gene is TRBJ2-7, the V gene TRBV7-6; TRBD2 is a possible D gene (6 bases). This CDR3 is 13 amino acids long. Trimming removed 6 bases from V and 7 bases from J, with 16 bases in between. Germline V gene lookup returns CDR1 SGHVS and CDR2 FNYEAQ. This CDR3 is CASSEEGVEEQYF. The CDR3 bases are TGTGCCAGCAGTGAGGAGGGTGTCGAAGAGCAGTACTTC.

The chain joins TRBV12-3 or TRBV12-4 to TRBJ1-6, with D tentatively TRBD1 (5 bases). V was trimmed by 6 bases and J by 6 bases, leaving 12 bases between them. The CDR3 totals 14 residues. The CDR3 DNA reads TGTGCCAGCAGCGGGGGTTTGGGTAATTCACCCCTCCACTTT. Its protein is CASSGGLGNSPLHF.

This clonotype was seen only once. In nucleotides, the CDR3 is TGCAGTGCCTTACCGGGGGGCTGGAGGGAGCAGTACTTC. It is translated as CSALPGGWREQYF. This chain connects TRBV20-1 to TRBJ2-4; TRBD2 is a possible D gene (7 bases). Per germline, CDR1 DFQATT and CDR2 SNEGSKA (reference sequence). V was clipped by 6 bases and J by 13 bases, with 22 bases between them. CDR3 length equals 13 residues.

There are a few counts of this clonotype. This chain uses TRBV7-2 with TRBJ1-4; D is perhaps TRBD1 (5 bases). This CDR3 comprises 18 residues. Germline-derived CDR1 and CDR2 are SGHTA and FQGNSA. Trimming cost V 5 bases and J 0 bases, with 19 bases left between them. Here the CDR3 reads CASSPVWGEVATNEKLFF. The CDR3 DNA reads as TGTGCCAGCAGCCCAGTCTGGGGGGAGGTCGCAACTAATGAAAAACTGTTTTTT.

The CDR3 region has the DNA TGTGCCAGCAGCCAAACTACAGGGGGGGATGGCTACACCTTC. Translating gives CASSQTTGGDGYTF. The rearrangement joins TRBV3-1 to TRBJ1-2; 8 nucleotides align to TRBD1. V trimming: 2 bases; J trimming: 6 bases; junction bases outside the gene matches: 5. Germline V lookup: CDR1 LGHDT, CDR2 YNNKEL (reference sequence). This CDR3 spans 14 amino acids.

Worth noting for this clonotype: The final CDR3 position lacks the conserved phenylalanine or tryptophan, pointing to a likely read error. The J gene is TRBJ2-4, the V gene TRBV10-3; D may match TRBD1 or TRBD2 (5 bases each). Germline CDR1 reads ENHRY; CDR2 reads SYGVKD. CDR3 size: 12 residues. The CDR3 is CATSEWGYIQYC. CDR3 DNA sequence: TGTGCCACCAGTGAATGGGGGTACATTCAGTACTGC.

The V gene is TRBV7-9, the J gene TRBJ1-4; TRBD1 matches at 8 bases. Germline V gene data show CDR1 as SEHNR and CDR2 as FQNEAQ (reference sequence). Losses at the gene ends were 5 bases for V and 8 bases for J; bases not matched to a gene: 7. The CDR3 has 14 amino acids. The chain's CDR3 is CASSTQGAEEKLFF. CDR3 nucleotide sequence: TGTGCCAGCAGCACGCAGGGGGCAGAGGAAAAACTGTTTTTT.

Only a few counts were recorded for this clonotype. The gene calls are TRBV16 and TRBJ1-5; the D gene is possibly TRBD1 (5 bases). The germline V and J ends were trimmed by 2 bases and 4 bases, with 12 bases remaining between them. This CDR3 comprises 15 residues. Germline lookup yields CDR1 KGHSY and CDR2 FQNENV. This CDR3 reads CASSQITGSNQPQHF. In DNA, the CDR3 is TGTGCCAGCAGCCAAATAACAGGCTCTAATCAGCCCCAGCATTTT. The variable domain in full, with the rest retrieved from reference TRBV16 and TRBJ1-5, is GEEVAQTPKHLVRGEGQKAKLYCAPIKGHSYVFWYQQVLKNEFKFLISFQNENVFDETGMPKERFSAKCLPNSPCSLEIQATKLEDSAVYFCASSQITGSNQPQHFGDGTRLSIL.